These 18 T cell receptor beta chains share one sample of origin, sequenced in a study of T-cell reconstitution after alpha-beta-depleted transplantation in children. As it was prepared, the TCRbeta library received unique molecular identifiers. TCRdb re-derived calls from the PCR reads in MiXCR, one entry per CDR3 protein. The sample lists roughly 490,000 distinct CDR3 sequences; 11% were seen once. The sequences come from PBMCs, mostly from graft donor cells, collected 180 days after TCRalphabeta/CD19-depleted stem cell transplant. These receptor sequences come from a female patient aged 2 to 10 who had a stem cell transplant for aplastic anemia, so the T cells may come from the graft donor.

This clonotype appeared a few times. This chain joins TRBV7-9 and TRBJ2-7; D not certain. With 4 bases removed from V and 6 bases from J, the gap between germline ends came to 16 bases. The CDR3 has 14 amino acids. CDR1 is SEHNR and CDR2 is FQNEAQ in the germline V gene (reference sequence). In DNA, the CDR3 is TGTGCCAGCAGCTGGGCAGGTGTTAAGGGCGAGCAGTACTTC. It yields the protein CASSWAGVKGEQYF. The variable domain in full, completed from reference TRBV7-9 and TRBJ2-7, reads DTGVSQNPRHKITKRGQNVTFRCDPISEHNRLYWYRQTLGQGPEFLTYFQNEAQLEKSRLLSDRFSAERPKGSFSTLEIQRTEQGDSAMYLCASSWAGVKGEQYFGPGTRLTVT.

J is TRBJ1-1 and V is TRBV5-1; TRBD1 matches at 8 bases. The V segment lost 1 base and the J segment 3 bases; nucleotides outside the gene matches: 11. The CDR3 contains 17 residues. CDR1 and CDR2 from the germline V gene are SGHRS and YFSETQ. Written as DNA, the CDR3 is TGCGCCAGCAGCTTGTCAGGACAGGGTGCGCGTGACACTGAAGCTTTCTTT. Translated, it gives CASSLSGQGARDTEAFF. Full variable domain (rest looked up from reference TRBV5-1 and TRBJ1-1): KAGVTQTPRYLIKTRGQQVTLSCSPISGHRSVSWYQQTPGQGLQFLFEYFSETQRNKGNFPGRFSGRQFSNSRSEMNVSTLELGDSALYLCASSLSGQGARDTEAFFGQGTRLTVV.

The chain recombines TRBV6-5 with TRBJ2-7; tentative D call: TRBD2 (5 bases). The CDR3 covers 14 residues. CDR1 MNHEY and CDR2 SVGAGI come from the germline V gene. V was clipped by 2 bases and J by 2 bases, with 10 bases between them. The CDR3 DNA follows: TGTGCCAGCAGTTACAAAGGGAGACCCTACGAGCAGTACTTC. This sequence encodes CASSYKGRPYEQYF.

This clonotype was detected only a few times. The genes are TRBV12-3 or TRBV12-4 and TRBJ2-7; D is perhaps TRBD1 (7 bases). This CDR3 has 14 amino acids. V was clipped by 5 bases and J by 5 bases, with 16 bases between them. CDR3 DNA: TGTGCCAGCAGTCGATCTCAGGGGGGAGACGAGCAGTACTTC. Its protein is CASSRSQGGDEQYF.

The gene calls are TRBV28 and TRBJ2-2, with 11 bases fitting TRBD2. The CDR3 has 15 residues. V was clipped by 8 bases and J by 3 bases; unmatched bases: 5. In germline, CDR1 is MDHEN, CDR2 SYDVKM. DNA of the CDR3: TGTGCCAGCCTAGCGGGAGGCATGGACACCGGGGAGCTGTTTTTT. Encoded protein: CASLAGGMDTGELFF.

The sample holds many counts of this clonotype. The rearrangement links TRBV28 to TRBJ2-1, with 10 positions matching TRBD2. Germline V gene sequence: CDR1 MDHEN, CDR2 SYDVKM. Germline trimming cut 7 bases from V and 6 bases from J; bases unmatched to any gene: 6. CDR3 length: 14 residues. CDR3 residues: CASKLLAGVNEQFF. CDR3 coding DNA: TGTGCCAGCAAACTTCTAGCGGGGGTCAATGAGCAGTTCTTC.

This clonotype was seen only a few times. This chain uses TRBV6-1 with TRBJ2-2; D gene uncertain. The CDR3 sequence is 11 residues long. Germline V gene lookup returns CDR1 MNHNS and CDR2 SASEGT. V gave up 6 bases and J gave up 7 bases, with 6 bases separating them. The chain's CDR3 is CASRAYGELFF. DNA of the CDR3: TGTGCCAGCAGAGCATACGGGGAGCTGTTTTTT.

This clonotype was counted only a few times. The chain employs TRBV6-2 or TRBV6-3 and TRBJ2-2, with 8 bases identical to TRBD2. CDR3 length: 16 residues. Trimming took 2 bases from V and 6 from J; bases not matched to a gene: 8. Germline loops: CDR1 MNHEY, CDR2 SVGEGT. CDR3: CASSYKRGGTSGELFF. As DNA, the CDR3 is TGTGCCAGCAGTTACAAACGGGGGGGTACGTCCGGGGAGCTGTTTTTT.

CDR3 bases: TGTGCCAGCAGGCTAGAATCAGGGACAGTTATGAACACCGGGGAGCTGTTTTTT. Its translation: CASRLESGTVMNTGELFF. The chain joins TRBV6-2 or TRBV6-3 to TRBJ2-2; 7 positions agree with TRBD1. Germline V gene data show CDR1 as MNHEY and CDR2 as SVGEGT. V dropped 6 bases and J dropped 1; count of bases not matched to a gene: 14. This CDR3 region has 18 residues.

In its sample, this clonotype was seen a few times. V usage is TRBV27 and J usage is TRBJ1-1; the D gene is possibly TRBD1 (6 bases). The germline CDR1 and CDR2 sequences are MNHEY and SMNVEV (reference sequence). The CDR3 loop spans 14 amino acids. Trimming removed 6 bases from V and 7 bases from J, with 18 bases in between. The CDR3 nucleotides are TGTGCCAGCAGGTGGGGGGCCGGGGGAATTGAAGCTTTCTTT. Translated, it gives CASRWGAGGIEAFF.

The V gene is TRBV7-8, the J gene TRBJ1-6, with a possible D match to TRBD1 (5 bases). There are 16 residues in the CDR3. In germline, CDR1 is SGHVS, CDR2 FQNEAQ. With 5 bases removed from V and 2 bases from J, the gap between germline ends came to 13 bases. The CDR3 DNA reads as TGTGCCAGCAGCCCGACCTCAGGGCCCTATAATTCACCCCTCCACTTT. The encoded protein is CASSPTSGPYNSPLHF.

This clonotype was seen a handful of times. This chain links TRBV29-1 with TRBJ2-1; 9 nucleotides agree with TRBD2. The CDR3 has 14 amino acids. The germline V gene has CDR1 SQVTM and CDR2 ANQGSEA. Trimming cost V 5 bases and J 3 bases; bases outside gene matches: 5. This CDR3 is CSVPPTSGYNEQFF. CDR3 DNA: TGCAGCGTTCCACCGACTAGCGGCTACAATGAGCAGTTCTTC.

The chain links TRBV15 to TRBJ1-5; D not certain. Germline CDR1 LNHNV, CDR2 YYDKDF (reference sequence). V was shortened by 3 bases and J by 1 base, with 10 bases between the two germline ends. The CDR3 is 15 residues long. CDR3 sequence (DNA): TGTGCCACCAGCAGTGAGCGGTTGAGCAATCAGCCCCAGCATTTT. It codes for CATSSERLSNQPQHF.

This clonotype has only a few counts. V is TRBV6-2 or TRBV6-3 and J is TRBJ2-7, with 7 nucleotides matching TRBD2. CDR1 and CDR2 from the germline V gene are MNHEY and SVGEGT. The CDR3 sequence is 14 residues long. The trim removed 2 bases at V and 10 bases at J, leaving 11 bases unmatched. The CDR3 coding sequence is TGTGCCAGCAGTTACCGACAGCGGGATGATCAACAGTACGTC. Protein: CASSYRQRDDQQYV.

The rearrangement uses TRBV11-2 and TRBJ1-6; 7 nucleotides align to TRBD1. There are 19 residues in the CDR3. The germline V gene has CDR1 SGHAT and CDR2 FQNNGV. The V gene end was trimmed by 6 bases and the J gene end by 6 bases; junction bases not matched to a gene: 20. CDR3 nucleotides: TGTGCCAGCAGGTCGACCGGGACAGCGTATCTCGGCACTAATTCACCCCTCCACTTT. It is translated as CASRSTGTAYLGTNSPLHF.

The chain employs TRBV6-9 and TRBJ2-1; D call uncertain. Germline CDR1 and CDR2: MNHGY and SVAAGI. V gave up 2 bases and J gave up 13 bases, with 3 bases separating them. The CDR3 has 9 residues. The CDR3 DNA follows: TGTGCCAGCAGTTATCCCCAGTTCTTC. It is translated as CASSYPQFF.

This clonotype was recorded at least ten times. The chain employs TRBV7-2 and TRBJ1-5; 7 bases agree with TRBD1. Unmatched junction bases numbered 6, after V lost 1 base and J lost 9 bases. The CDR3 runs to 14 residues. Germline lookup yields CDR1 SGHTA and CDR2 FQGNSA. CDR3 in DNA: TGTGCCAGCAGCTTAGAGGGGGCTCCCCGGCCCCAGCATTTT. Protein: CASSLEGAPRPQHF.

This clonotype has only a few counts. The chain combines TRBV7-9 with TRBJ1-4, with D unclear. This CDR3 is built from 12 residues. Germline V gene lookup returns CDR1 SEHNR and CDR2 FQNEAQ (reference sequence). Deletions cut 6 bases from V and 12 bases from J, with 14 bases between. The CDR3 here is CASRLSGEELFF. DNA for the CDR3: TGTGCCAGCAGGTTATCTGGCGAGGAACTGTTTTTT.